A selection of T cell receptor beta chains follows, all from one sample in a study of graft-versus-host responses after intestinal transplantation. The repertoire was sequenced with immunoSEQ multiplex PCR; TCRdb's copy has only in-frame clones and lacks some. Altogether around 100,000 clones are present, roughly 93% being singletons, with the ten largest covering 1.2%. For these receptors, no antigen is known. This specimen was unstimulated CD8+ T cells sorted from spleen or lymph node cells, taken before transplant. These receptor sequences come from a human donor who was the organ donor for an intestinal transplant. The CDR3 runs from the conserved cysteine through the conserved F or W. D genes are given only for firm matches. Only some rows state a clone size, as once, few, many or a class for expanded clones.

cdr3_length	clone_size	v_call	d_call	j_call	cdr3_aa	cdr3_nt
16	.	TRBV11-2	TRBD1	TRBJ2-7	CASSHPPGQGSYEQYF	TGTGCCAGCAGCCACCCCCCGGGACAGGGGTCCTACGAGCAGTACTTC
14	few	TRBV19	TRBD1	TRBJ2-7	CASSMGTGGYEQYF	TGTGCCAGTAGTATGGGGACAGGGGGGTACGAGCAGTACTTC
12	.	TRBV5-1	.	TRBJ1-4	CASSGDTEKLFF	TGCGCCAGCAGCGGGGATACGGAAAAACTGTTTTTT
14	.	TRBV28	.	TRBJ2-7	CASSSGTPSYEQYF	TGTGCCAGCAGTTCCGGGACACCCTCCTACGAGCAGTACTTC
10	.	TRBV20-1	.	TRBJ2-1	CSAQANEQFF	TGCAGTGCTCAGGCCAACGAGCAGTTCTTC
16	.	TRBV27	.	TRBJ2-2	CASRPDREADTGELFF	TGTGCCAGCAGACCCGACAGGGAGGCGGACACCGGGGAGCTGTTTTTT
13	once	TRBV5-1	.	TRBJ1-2	CASSLASTRGYTF	TGCGCCAGCAGCTTGGCCTCAACCCGTGGCTACACCTTC
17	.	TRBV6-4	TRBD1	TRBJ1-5	CASSGDRDRDINQPQHF	TGTGCCAGCAGTGGGGACCGGGACAGGGACATCAATCAGCCCCAGCATTTT
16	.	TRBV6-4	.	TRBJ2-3	CASSDSSIFRTDTQYF	TGTGCCAGCAGTGACTCCTCGATATTCCGCACAGATACGCAGTATTTT
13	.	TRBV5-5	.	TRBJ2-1	CASSLRFYNEQFF	TGTGCCAGCAGCTTGCGGTTCTACAATGAGCAGTTCTTC
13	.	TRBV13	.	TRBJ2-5	CASSLGHQETQYF	TGTGCCAGCAGCTTGGGACACCAAGAGACCCAGTACTTC
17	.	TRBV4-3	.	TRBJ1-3	CASSLQSPNFSGNTIYF	TGCGCCAGCAGCCTTCAGTCTCCCAATTTTTCTGGAAACACCATATATTTT
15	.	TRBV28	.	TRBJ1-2	CASSPQQGFYYGYTF	TGTGCCAGCAGTCCTCAACAGGGATTTTACTATGGCTACACCTTC
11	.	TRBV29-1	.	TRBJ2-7	CSVGGLYEQYF	TGCAGCGTTGGAGGACTCTACGAGCAGTACTTC
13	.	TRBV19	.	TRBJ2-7	CASSITATYEQYF	TGTGCCAGTAGTATCACAGCTACCTACGAGCAGTACTTC
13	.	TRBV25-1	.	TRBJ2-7	CASSEGHSYEQYF	TGTGCCAGCAGTGAAGGGCACTCCTACGAGCAGTACTTC
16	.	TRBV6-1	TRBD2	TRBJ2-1	CASSELLAGENYEQFF	TGTGCCAGCAGTGAATTGTTAGCGGGAGAAAACTATGAGCAGTTCTTC
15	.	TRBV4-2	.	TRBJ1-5	CASSQEAYSNQPQHF	TGTGCCAGCAGCCAAGAAGCTTATAGCAATCAGCCCCAGCATTTT
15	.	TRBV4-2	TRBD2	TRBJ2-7	CASSQEPAGDYEQYF	TGTGCCAGCAGCCAAGAACCAGCGGGAGACTACGAGCAGTACTTC
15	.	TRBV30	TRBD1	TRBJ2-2	CAWSGQGYYPGELFF	TGTGCCTGGAGTGGACAGGGATATTATCCCGGGGAGCTGTTTTTT
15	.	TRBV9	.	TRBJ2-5	CASSVGQAFQETQYF	TGTGCCAGCAGCGTAGGGCAAGCCTTCCAAGAGACCCAGTACTTC
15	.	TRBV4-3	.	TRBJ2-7	CASSQARASIVEQYF	TGCGCCAGCAGCCAAGCAAGGGCCTCCATCGTCGAGCAGTACTTC
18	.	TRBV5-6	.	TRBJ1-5	CASSFGPGDFYSNQPQHF	TGTGCCAGCAGCTTCGGTCCAGGGGACTTTTATAGCAATCAGCCCCAGCATTTT
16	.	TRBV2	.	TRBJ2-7	CASSSPLGQSSYEQYF	TGTGCCAGCAGTAGCCCGCTAGGCCAGAGCTCCTACGAGCAGTACTTC
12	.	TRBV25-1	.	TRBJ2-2	CASSDNTGELFF	TGTGCCAGCAGTGATAACACCGGGGAGCTGTTTTTT
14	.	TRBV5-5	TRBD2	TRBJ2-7	CASSHLAGGDEQYF	TGTGCCAGCAGCCACCTAGCGGGAGGCGACGAGCAGTACTTC
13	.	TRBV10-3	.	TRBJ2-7	CAISRDQGNEQYF	TGTGCCATCAGCAGAGACCAGGGGAACGAGCAGTACTTC
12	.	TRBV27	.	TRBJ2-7	CASGGTDHEQYF	TGTGCCAGCGGGGGGACAGACCACGAGCAGTACTTC
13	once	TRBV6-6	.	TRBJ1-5	CASSRGSDQPQHF	TGTGCCAGCAGCAGGGGCAGCGATCAGCCCCAGCATTTT
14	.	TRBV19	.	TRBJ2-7	CASSPGTGTYEQYF	TGTGCCAGTAGTCCGGGGACGGGAACCTACGAGCAGTACTTC
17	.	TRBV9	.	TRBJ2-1	CASSVTPKGEGVDEQFF	TGTGCCAGCAGCGTCACCCCGAAGGGAGAAGGGGTAGATGAGCAGTTCTTC
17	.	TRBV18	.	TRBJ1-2	CASSPQGTRYSNYGYTF	TGTGCCAGCTCACCACAAGGGACTCGATACTCTAACTATGGCTACACCTTC
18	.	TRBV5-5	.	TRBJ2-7	CASSLKPSQFLLTYEQYF	TGTGCCAGCAGCTTGAAACCCTCACAGTTCCTTCTGACCTACGAGCAGTACTTC
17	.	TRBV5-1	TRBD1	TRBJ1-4	CASSSGTGGNDNEKLFF	TGCGCCAGCAGCTCCGGGACAGGGGGGAATGATAATGAAAAACTGTTTTTT
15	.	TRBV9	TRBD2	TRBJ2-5	CASSASGSRQETQYF	TGTGCCAGCAGCGCAAGCGGGAGCCGACAAGAGACCCAGTACTTC
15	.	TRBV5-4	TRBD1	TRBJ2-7	CASSLGRDRGYEQYF	TGTGCCAGCAGCTTGGGCAGAGACAGGGGCTACGAGCAGTACTTC
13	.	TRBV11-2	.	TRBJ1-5	CASSSTWGKPQHF	TGTGCCAGCAGCTCCACCTGGGGGAAGCCCCAGCATTTT
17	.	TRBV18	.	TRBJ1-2	CASSPYIGWWIPYGYTF	TGTGCCAGCTCACCGTATATCGGATGGTGGATCCCCTATGGCTACACCTTC
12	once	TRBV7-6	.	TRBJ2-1	CASSLGDNEQFF	TGTGCCAGCAGCTTAGGTGACAATGAGCAGTTCTTC
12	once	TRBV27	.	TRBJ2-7	CASSLAGTEQYF	TGTGCCAGCAGTTTGGCGGGAACCGAGCAGTACTTC
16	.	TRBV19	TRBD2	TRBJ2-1	CASSAAPAGVYNEQFF	TGTGCCAGTAGTGCCGCTCCAGCGGGAGTCTACAATGAGCAGTTCTTC
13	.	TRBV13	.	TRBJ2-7	CASSQENRAEQYF	TGTGCCAGCAGCCAAGAAAACAGGGCCGAGCAGTACTTC
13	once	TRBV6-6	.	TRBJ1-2	CASRETDSFGYTF	TGTGCCAGCAGAGAGACGGACTCCTTTGGCTACACCTTC
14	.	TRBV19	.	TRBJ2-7	CASSIDLLGYEQYF	TGTGCCAGTAGTATAGATCTGTTGGGATACGAGCAGTACTTC
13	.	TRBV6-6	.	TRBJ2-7	CASSSGGIYEQYF	TGTGCCAGCAGTTCTGGGGGGATTTACGAGCAGTACTTC
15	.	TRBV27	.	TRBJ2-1	CASSLSGVPYNEQFF	TGTGCCAGCAGTTTATCGGGGGTCCCCTACAATGAGCAGTTCTTC
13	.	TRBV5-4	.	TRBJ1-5	CASSGGLNQPQHF	TGTGCCAGCAGCGGGGGACTCAATCAGCCCCAGCATTTT
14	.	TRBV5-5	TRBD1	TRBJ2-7	CASSLVQGANEQYF	TGTGCCAGCAGCTTGGTCCAGGGGGCTAACGAGCAGTACTTC
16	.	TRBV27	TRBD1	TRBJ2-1	CASSLGQGISYNEQFF	TGTGCCAGCAGTTTGGGACAGGGTATAAGCTACAATGAGCAGTTCTTC
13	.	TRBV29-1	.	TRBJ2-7	CSVETGRSYEQYF	TGCAGCGTTGAAACAGGGAGATCCTACGAGCAGTACTTC
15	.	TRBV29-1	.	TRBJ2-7	CSVEQDSVSSYEQYF	TGCAGCGTTGAGCAGGACAGCGTCTCCTCCTACGAGCAGTACTTC
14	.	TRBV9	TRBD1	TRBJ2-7	CASSVGTGPYEQYF	TGTGCCAGCAGCGTAGGGACAGGACCCTACGAGCAGTACTTC
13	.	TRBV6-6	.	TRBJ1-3	CASMGGRGNTIYF	TGTGCCAGCATGGGGGGGCGAGGAAACACCATATATTTT
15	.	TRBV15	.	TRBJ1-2	CATSREQSGPYGYTF	TGTGCCACCAGCAGAGAACAGTCAGGCCCCTATGGCTACACCTTC
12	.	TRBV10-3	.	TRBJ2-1	CAISGRNNEQFF	TGTGCTATTAGCGGACGAAACAATGAGCAGTTCTTC
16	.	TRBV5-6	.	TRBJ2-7	CASSSETGFGAQEQYF	TGTGCCAGCAGCTCAGAAACAGGGTTCGGGGCGCAGGAGCAGTACTTC
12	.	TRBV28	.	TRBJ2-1	CASSLGGREQFF	TGTGCCAGCAGTTTGGGGGGAAGAGAGCAGTTCTTC
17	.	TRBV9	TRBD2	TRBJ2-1	CASSVAGAGGPNNEQFF	TGTGCCAGCAGCGTAGCCGGCGCGGGAGGGCCTAACAATGAGCAGTTCTTC
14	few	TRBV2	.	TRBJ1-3	CASSPDSGGNTIYF	TGTGCCAGCAGCCCCGACAGCGGTGGAAACACCATATATTTT
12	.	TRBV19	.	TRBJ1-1	CASPPQNTEAFF	TGTGCCAGTCCCCCGCAGAACACTGAAGCTTTCTTT